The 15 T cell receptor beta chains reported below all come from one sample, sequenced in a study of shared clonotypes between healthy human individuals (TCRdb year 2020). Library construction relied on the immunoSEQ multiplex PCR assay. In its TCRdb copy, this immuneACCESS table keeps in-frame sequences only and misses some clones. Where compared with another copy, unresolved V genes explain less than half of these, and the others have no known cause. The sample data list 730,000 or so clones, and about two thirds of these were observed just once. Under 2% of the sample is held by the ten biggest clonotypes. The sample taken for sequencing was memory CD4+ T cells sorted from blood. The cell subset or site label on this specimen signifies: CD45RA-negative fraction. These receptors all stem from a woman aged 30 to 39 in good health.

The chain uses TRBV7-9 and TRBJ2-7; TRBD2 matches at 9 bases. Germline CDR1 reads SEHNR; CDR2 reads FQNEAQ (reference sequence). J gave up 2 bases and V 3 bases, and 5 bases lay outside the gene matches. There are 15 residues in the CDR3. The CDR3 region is CASSFGTSRPYEQYF. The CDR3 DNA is TGTGCCAGCAGCTTCGGGACTAGCAGACCCTACGAGCAGTACTTC.

The CDR3 is CASSYSRTVHTQYF. The CDR3 nucleotides read TGTGCCAGCAGTTACTCCCGGACAGTGCATACGCAGTATTTT. This sequence joins TRBV6-5 and TRBJ2-3, with D perhaps TRBD1 (6 bases). The germline CDR1 and CDR2 sequences are MNHEY and SVGAGI. V lost 0 bases to trimming and J lost 7 bases, with 11 bases between them. There are 14 residues in the CDR3.

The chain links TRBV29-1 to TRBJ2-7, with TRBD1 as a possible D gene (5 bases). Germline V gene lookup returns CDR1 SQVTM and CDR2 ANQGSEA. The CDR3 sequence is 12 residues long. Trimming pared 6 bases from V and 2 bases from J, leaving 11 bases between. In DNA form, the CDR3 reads TGCAGCGTCCGACAGAGAACCTACGAGCAGTACTTC. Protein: CSVRQRTYEQYF.

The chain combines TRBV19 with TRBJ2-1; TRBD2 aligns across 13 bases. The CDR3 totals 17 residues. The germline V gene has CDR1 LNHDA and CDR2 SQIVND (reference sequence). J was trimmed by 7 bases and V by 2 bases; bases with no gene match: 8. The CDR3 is CASSIRTSGSISNEQFF. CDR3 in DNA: TGTGCCAGTAGTATAAGGACTAGCGGGAGTATTAGTAATGAGCAGTTCTTC.

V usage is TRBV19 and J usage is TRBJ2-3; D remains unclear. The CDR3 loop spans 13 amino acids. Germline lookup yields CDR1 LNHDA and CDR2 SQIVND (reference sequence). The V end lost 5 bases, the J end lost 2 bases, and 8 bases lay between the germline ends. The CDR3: CASSYRATDTQYF. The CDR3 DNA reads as TGTGCCAGTAGTTACCGGGCCACAGATACGCAGTATTTT.

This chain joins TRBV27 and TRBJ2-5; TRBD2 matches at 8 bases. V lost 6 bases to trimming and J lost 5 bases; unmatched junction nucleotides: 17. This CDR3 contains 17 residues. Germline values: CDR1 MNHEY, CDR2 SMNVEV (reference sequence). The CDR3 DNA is TGTGCCAGCAGCTCAAGTTTCCCGGGAGGGGTAGGGGAGACCCAGTACTTC. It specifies CASSSSFPGGVGETQYF.

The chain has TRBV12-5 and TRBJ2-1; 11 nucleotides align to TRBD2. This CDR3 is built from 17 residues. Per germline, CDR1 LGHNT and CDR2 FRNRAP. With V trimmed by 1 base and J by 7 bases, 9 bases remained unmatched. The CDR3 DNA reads TGTGCTAGTGGTTTGGCCCCACTAGCGGGAGCGGGGAATGAGCAGTTCTTC. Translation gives CASGLAPLAGAGNEQFF.

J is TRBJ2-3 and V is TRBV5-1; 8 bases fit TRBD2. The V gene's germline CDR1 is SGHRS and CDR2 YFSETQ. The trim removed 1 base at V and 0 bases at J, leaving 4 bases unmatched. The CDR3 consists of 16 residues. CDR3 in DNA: TGCGCCAGCAGCTTGCCCAGCGGGAGCAGCACAGATACGCAGTATTTT. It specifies CASSLPSGSSTDTQYF.

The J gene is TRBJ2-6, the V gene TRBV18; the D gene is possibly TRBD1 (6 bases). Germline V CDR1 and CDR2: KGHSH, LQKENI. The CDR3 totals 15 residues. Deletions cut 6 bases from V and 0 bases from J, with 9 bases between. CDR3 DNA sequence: TGTGCCAGCTCCCAGGGGCTCTCTGGGGCCAACGTCCTGACTTTC. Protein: CASSQGLSGANVLTF.

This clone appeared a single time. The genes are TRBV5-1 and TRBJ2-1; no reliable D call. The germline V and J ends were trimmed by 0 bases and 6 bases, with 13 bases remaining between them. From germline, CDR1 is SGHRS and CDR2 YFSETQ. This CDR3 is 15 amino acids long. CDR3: CASSLEAVWFNEQFF. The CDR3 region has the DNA TGCGCCAGCAGCTTGGAGGCAGTCTGGTTCAATGAGCAGTTCTTC.

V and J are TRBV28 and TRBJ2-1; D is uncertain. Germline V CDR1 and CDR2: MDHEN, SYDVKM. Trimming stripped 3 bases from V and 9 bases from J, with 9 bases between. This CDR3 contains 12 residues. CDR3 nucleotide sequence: TGTGCCAGCAGTTTTCTAGTTGGTGAGCAGTTCTTC. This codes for CASSFLVGEQFF.

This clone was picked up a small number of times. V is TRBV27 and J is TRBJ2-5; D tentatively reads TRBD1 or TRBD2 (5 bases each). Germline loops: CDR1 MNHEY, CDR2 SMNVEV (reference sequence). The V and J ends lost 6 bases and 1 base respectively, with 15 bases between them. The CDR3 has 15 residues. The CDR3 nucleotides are TGTGCCAGCAGCCAACTTTCTGGGGGCCAAGAGACCCAGTACTTC. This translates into CASSQLSGGQETQYF.

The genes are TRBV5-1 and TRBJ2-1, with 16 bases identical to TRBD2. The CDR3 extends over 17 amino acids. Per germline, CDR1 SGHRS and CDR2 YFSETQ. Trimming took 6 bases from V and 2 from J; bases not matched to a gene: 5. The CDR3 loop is CASKGLAGGGTYNEQFF. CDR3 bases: TGCGCCAGCAAGGGACTAGCGGGAGGGGGGACCTACAATGAGCAGTTCTTC.

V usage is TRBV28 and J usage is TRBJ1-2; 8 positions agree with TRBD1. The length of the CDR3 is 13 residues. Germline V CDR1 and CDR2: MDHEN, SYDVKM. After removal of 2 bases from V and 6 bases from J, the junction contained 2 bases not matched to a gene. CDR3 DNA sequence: TGTGCCAGCAGTTTACAGGGGGCGAATGGCTACACCTTC. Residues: CASSLQGANGYTF.

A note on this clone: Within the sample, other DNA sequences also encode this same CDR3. This CDR3 reads CASRGRLYEQYF. The DNA for the CDR3 is TGTGCCAGCCGAGGGAGGTTGTACGAGCAGTACTTC. This chain joins TRBV28 and TRBJ2-7, with D maybe TRBD2 (6 bases). The CDR3 runs 12 residues. V was cut by 8 bases and J by 4 bases, with 12 bases left in between. Germline CDR1 MDHEN, CDR2 SYDVKM.